In its sample, the clone carrying this T cell receptor beta chain was seen once. Antigen: not known. Some clones are missing from TCRdb's copy, which holds only in-frame ones; the method was immunoSEQ multiplex PCR. Of approximately 28,000 clones in the sample, about 80% were seen once. This record belongs to a study of vaccination effects on CD4 cells after COVID-19. Overall study results and limits: At late timepoints after vaccination, vaccine- and infection-induced clones shrank markedly.

In germline, CDR1 is SGHRS, CDR2 YFSETQ. After removal of 0 bases from V and 3 bases from J, the junction contained 5 bases not matched to a gene. The CDR3 loop spans 15 amino acids. Before any sequencing was done, the ViraFEST assay used viral peptide pools to expand antigen-specific CD4+ T cells. Once cultured for more than nine days, the cells underwent separation to obtain CD4+ T cells. The person's infection with SARS-CoV-2, confirmed by PCR, took place between March and December 2020. A half-medium replacement with IL-2 medium was carried out on days 3 and 7. This sample comprised CD4+ T cells from PBMCs cultured with HCoV-NL63 spike peptides, obtained before COVID-19 vaccination. This clonotype originated in a human donor who had a prior SARS-CoV-2 infection. This chain connects TRBV5-1 to TRBJ2-7, with 8 positions matching TRBD1. CDR3 DNA: TGCGCCAGCAGCTTGGGCGGGACAGGAATCTACGAGCAGTACTTC. This sequence encodes CASSLGGTGIYEQYF.